The entry below gives a single T cell receptor beta chain sequence along with its context. This specimen comes from a study of shared clonotypes between healthy human individuals. Naive CD8 cells were CD45RO-negative, positively selected for CCR7, excluding terminally differentiated effector memory CD45RA+ cells. In germline, CDR1 is LGHNA, CDR2 YSLEER. The CDR3 runs to 13 residues. The V end was cut by 3 bases, the J end by 2 bases, with 7 bases between. The assay was immunoSEQ multiplex PCR, and TCRdb's table has in-frame clones only and misses some. The sample carries millions of clones, approximately 94% recorded once.

This clonotype originated in a man aged 18 to 35 in good health. This chain links TRBV4-3 with TRBJ1-2; no reliable D call. The sequenced material came from naive CD8+ T cells sorted from blood. The chain's CDR3 is CASSQGNNYGYTF. The CDR3 DNA sequence: TGCGCCAGCAGCCAGGGAAACAACTATGGCTACACCTTC.